This T cell receptor beta chain was documented in a study of blood T cell repertoires in COVID-19 (dated by TCRdb to between 2020 and 2021). A note on the overall study: Collaborator samples came from the United States, Italy and Spain and covered acute and convalescent phases of COVID-19. The prospective study material was composed of cDNA or gDNA derived from T cells, B-cell-depleted T cells, or PBMCs. The dataset comprised deeply sampled blood TCRbeta repertoires from subjects exposed to, actively infected with, or recovered from COVID-19. A freely available public database, intended as a resource for researchers studying the immune response to SARS-CoV-2, is where the repertoires were released. Samples were obtained from the ongoing ImmuneRACE study (first 160 participants) and from about 1,300 subjects provided by 6 global collaborators. Sample metadata almost always included a de-identified subject ID, COVID-19 status, age in years and sex. Where available, HLA class I and class II types were taken from metadata supplied by the sample provider and were not determined by assay-based typing.

Trimming removed 6 bases from V and 3 bases from J; the gene matches leave 6 bases unexplained. The germline V gene gives CDR1 as MNHEY and CDR2 as SVGAGI. The CDR3, cysteine through phenylalanine, is 14 amino acids long. Just the 42-base CDR3 DNA is kept, in frame starting at base 1. General study outcomes and caveats: How much clinical and demographic metadata was included differed by source and by participant, and the metadata was provided uncurated.

Collaborating institutions collected whole blood in K2EDTA tubes following their own protocols. For TCRbeta analysis, collaborators shipped samples in one of three forms: frozen whole blood, isolated PBMCs, or DNA extracted from either of those sample types. The table lists this clone with a count of one. Its antigen has not been determined. No much larger clone exists at a distance of one base, and base qualities are not known. The immunoSEQ Assay, a bias-controlled multiplex PCR, was used to amplify TCRbeta CDR3 regions from genomic DNA. Under the source paper's analysis protocol: The number of nucleated cells in each sample was estimated from the amplification of reference gene primers within the assay. Sequence reads were collapsed and filtered to measure the absolute abundance of every unique TCRbeta CDR3 rearrangement. For each sample, productive Simpson clonality was calculated as the square root of Simpson's diversity index over productive rearrangements. This is the immuneACCESS table as TCRdb keeps it, with only in-frame sequences that have V and J called. A part of the clones is gone; compared with another copy, unresolved V genes explain less than half, and the rest is unexplained. The V and J calls and clone size were taken over from that table, and D and trimming were inferred from the DNA. The sample table records some 50,000 clones; roughly 89% of these occur just once. The biggest ten clones account for 3.5% to 4.5% of the sample.

The chain couples TRBV6-5 to TRBJ2-3; 7 central nucleotides agree with TRBD2. The sequencing sample was made of peripheral blood. The origin of this receptor is a man aged 50 to 60 with acute or convalescent COVID-19. CDR3 protein: CASRAGVPTDTQYF. In nucleotide form, the sequence is TGTGCCAGCAGGGCGGGGGTCCCTACAGATACGCAGTATTTT.